This TCR beta chain was sequenced in a study of post-analysis software for immune sequencing data. Germline CDR1 reads SGHVS; CDR2 reads FQNEAQ. The CDR3 is 16 residues long. V gave up 1 base and J gave up 3 bases, with 12 bases separating them. To note about this clonotype: Its target is not known.

Study results and caveats: There were five TRBV segments more frequent in patients than controls, and TRBV5-6, TRBV5-1 and TRBV20-1 were among them.

cDNA libraries of TCR beta carried unique molecular identifiers. MiXCR was run by TCRdb on the PCR reads, yielding one entry per CDR3 protein. The data hold a few hundred thousand distinct CDR3 sequences, with approximately 31% observed a single time. The V call is TRBV7-8, the J call TRBJ2-2; D may be TRBD1 (6 bases). The sequenced sample consisted of blood. The source of this sequence is a girl under 18 with multiple sclerosis. The chain's CDR3 is CASSLGPSGDTGELFF. In nucleotides, the CDR3 is TGTGCCAGCAGCTTAGGACCATCAGGGGACACCGGGGAGCTGTTTTTT.